This TCR beta chain was documented in a study of technical replicates of blood from a handful of donors. This clone was found once. CDR1 DFQATT and CDR2 SNEGSKA come from the germline V gene (reference sequence). CDR3 length: 11 residues. V gave up 5 bases and J gave up 3 bases; unmatched junction bases: 0. Generated by immunoSEQ multiplex PCR, the TCRdb table keeps only in-frame clones and is missing some. Of some 14,000 clones in the sample, approximately 81% are singletons; the top ten hold 11%. This sequence originates from a human donor in good health. The gene calls are TRBV20-1 and TRBJ2-5; TRBD1 matches at 7 bases. The sample comprised PBMCs. CDR3 DNA: TGCAGTGCTGACAGGGAAGAGACCCAGTACTTC. Encoded protein: CSADREETQYF.